This T cell receptor beta chain was recovered during a study of blood T cell dynamics during melanoma immunotherapy (dated by TCRdb to between 2020 and 2021). Regarding the complete study: All patients had metastatic melanoma and were given first-line pembrolizumab or nivolumab plus ipilimumab as standard of care in the United Kingdom. The training cohort was made up of consecutive patients, while a further independent group of patients from the same centre was pooled to form an external validation set. To find early correlates of response, peripheral T cell receptor repertoires were profiled in metastatic melanoma patients before and after one cycle of checkpoint inhibitor therapy.

Every bulk PBMC sample had a fixed 350 ng of DNA loaded. TCR beta CDR3 sequences were amplified from genomic DNA with the immunoSEQ TCRb Assay kit following manufacturer instructions. The KAPA Library Quantification Kit for Illumina platforms was used to quantify pooled libraries by qPCR. Pooled libraries were sequenced on an Illumina NextSeq 500, clustered at about 0.55-1.2 pM. The authors' analysis ran thus. TCR data were analyzed using immunoSEQ ANALYZER and the R LymphoSeq package. A rearrangement efficiency score was calculated as productive divided by the sum of productive and non-productive CDR3 sequences. Within each patient, timepoints were compared pairwise for clonality, measured with the Gini coefficient, and for diversity, measured with the Renyi index at alpha=1. Clonal relatedness used an edit distance of 3, and repertoire similarity used the Bhattacharyya coefficient, both computed in LymphoSeq. To classify response, a linear discriminant analysis based on week-3 changes in clonality and diversity was built using the R MASS and caret packages. TCRdb limited this immuneACCESS table to in-frame rearrangements with V and J called. A share of clones is missing; checked studies link under half to unresolved V genes, and the rest is unexplained. For V, J and clone size, that table is used; D and trimming come from the DNA. In all, the sample holds roughly 16,000 clones, and 83% of those were seen once. Of the sample, 6.5% to 8% falls within the top ten clones.

Interpreted using the paper, the time point label stands for: pre-treatment baseline. Blood samples were taken at two points: before treatment (T0) and at week 3 (W3), which came after the first cycle of checkpoint blockade. Except for a couple of patients with rapid clinical progression, response was assessed 12 weeks after the first infusion by RECIST 1.1; disease control meant complete response, partial response or stable disease. Patients with prior systemic cancer treatment, concomitant immunosuppressant therapy or synchronous other active malignancies were excluded. Bulk PBMC and plasma cell-free DNA were both sequenced for TCR beta so that circulating cells and T cell turnover could be tracked. PBMC were isolated from blood with Lymphoprep and SepMate tubes, followed by red cell lysis. QIAamp DNA Blood Mini kits were used to extract DNA from both PBMC and sorted T cell subsets. CDR1 and CDR2 are drawn from the germline V gene (reference sequence): SGHNT, YYREEE. Its CDR3 holds 15 amino acids, cysteine through phenylalanine. The sequence is cut down to CDR3 DNA, 45 bases in frame from base 1. V has 4 bases trimmed and J has 2 bases trimmed; junction bases matching no gene number 4.

As to this clone: What antigen it recognizes has not been identified. Base qualities are not recorded, but no much larger clone differs from it by a single base.

Beyond this particular receptor, the publication reports: Whether the T cell clones driving repertoire changes were melanoma-specific or reflected general immune activation could not be determined in the study. A bifurcated reorganization of the PBMC repertoire at W3, with increased clonality or increased diversity, was observed in patients who later achieved disease control, unlike in progressors. The relatively small sample size was acknowledged as potentially limiting generalization of the results.

This receptor was obtained from a human donor with melanoma. The source was blood, collected from a patient treated with checkpoint blockade. This receptor chain uses TRBV5-4 and TRBJ2-7; TRBD2 lines up with 12 middle nucleotides. The DNA sequence is given as TGTGCCAGCAGCCCAGGACTAGCGGGGCCCTACGAGCAGTACTTC. The translation is CASSPGLAGPYEQYF.